These 7 T cell receptor beta chains were all obtained from the same sample, sequenced in a study of response to subunit inactivated influenza vaccine (dated by TCRdb to the late 2010s). The library was obtained by RT-PCR. Sequencing instrument: Illumina HiSeq 2500. Starting from the raw public reads, TCRdb applied fastp trimming at Q25, assembled clones with MiXCR and retained in-frame beta chains. Entries that share a CDR3 protein sequence are merged under the most common genes and DNA. This sample is represented by fewer than 750,000 distinct CDR3 sequences; around 15% of them were singletons. 11% of the sample is held by the ten biggest clonotypes. The sample in question was PBMCs from blood, obtained approximately 12 days after vaccination. These receptors were obtained from a man aged 45 to 65 who received an inactivated influenza vaccine. Donor details come from another sample of the same person, matched by shared clones.

The genes are TRBV11-2 and TRBJ2-2; D possibly matches TRBD1 or TRBD2 (5 bases each). Germline V lookup: CDR1 SGHAT, CDR2 FQNNGV. The CDR3 sequence is 17 residues long. Between the trimmed V and J ends, which lost 0 bases and 8 bases, there was a span of 19 bases. CDR3 sequence: CASSLDLRDLRGGELFF. In DNA form, the CDR3 reads TGTGCCAGCAGCTTAGACCTCCGGGACCTCCGAGGGGGGGAGCTGTTTTTT.

The chain couples TRBV7-6 to TRBJ2-3; 11 bases are shared with TRBD2. CDR3 size: 15 residues. The junction had 4 bases not matched to a gene; V was cut back by 5 bases and J by 3 bases. From germline, CDR1 is SGHVS and CDR2 FNYEAQ. The CDR3 protein is CASSHSGRGTDTQYF. The CDR3 DNA reads as TGTGCCAGCAGCCATAGCGGGAGGGGGACAGATACGCAGTATTTT.

The rearrangement links TRBV14 to TRBJ2-7, with 7 positions matching TRBD1. This CDR3 has 15 residues. The V gene end was trimmed by 2 bases and the J gene end by 3 bases; junction bases not matched to a gene: 7. The germline CDR1 and CDR2 sequences are SGHDN and FVKESK. The CDR3 DNA sequence: TGTGCCAGCAGCCAACAGACAGGGAATGTCTACGAGCAGTACTTC. It codes for CASSQQTGNVYEQYF.

In this sample, this clonotype turned up many times. The chain recombines TRBV5-1 with TRBJ1-5; D remains ambiguous. Germline V gives CDR1 SGHRS, CDR2 YFSETQ. Deletions cut 0 bases from V and 7 bases from J, with 8 bases between. CDR3 size: 13 residues. CDR3 sequence (DNA): TGCGCCAGCAGCTTGGATGTGGGGCAGCCCCAGCATTTT. This gives the protein CASSLDVGQPQHF.

The CDR3 sequence is CASSPRTPTETQYF. DNA for the CDR3: TGTGCCAGCAGCCCACGAACTCCCACAGAGACCCAGTACTTC. The V gene is TRBV7-2, the J gene TRBJ2-5; D uncertain. CDR1 SGHTA and CDR2 FQGNSA come from the germline V gene. Trimming pared 5 bases from V and 4 bases from J, leaving 14 bases between. This CDR3 comprises 14 residues.

This clonotype was counted ten times or more. The chain employs TRBV30 and TRBJ1-1; D is possibly TRBD1 (5 bases). Germline V lookup: CDR1 GTSNPN, CDR2 SVGIG (reference sequence). V dropped 2 bases and J dropped 6 bases, with 10 bases sitting between them. The CDR3 consists of 12 residues. The CDR3 spells CAWSRSGAEAFF. In nucleotides, the CDR3 is TGTGCCTGGAGTCGTTCGGGGGCTGAAGCTTTCTTT. Combining the CDR3 with reference TRBV30 and TRBJ1-1 gives the whole variable domain SQTIHQWPATLVQPVGSPLSLECTVEGTSNPNLYWYRQAAGRGLQLLFYSVGIGQISSEVPQNLSASRPQDRQFILSSKKLLLSDSGFYLCAWSRSGAEAFFGQGTRLTVV.

This clonotype turned up a few times. The rearrangement joins TRBV20-1 to TRBJ2-1; no reliable D call. Trimming removed 3 bases at V and 2 bases at J, with 8 bases between. This CDR3 spans 13 amino acids. In germline, CDR1 is DFQATT, CDR2 SNEGSKA (reference sequence). The CDR3 DNA reads as TGCAGTGCTAGTACCGGACCCTACAATGAGCAGTTCTTC. Its translation is CSASTGPYNEQFF.